The next 2 T cell receptor beta chains were all read from a single sample in a study of CD4 T cells in relation to SARS-CoV-2 and coronaviruses. Unexposed donor CD4+ T cells date from about 2011-2019, before the COVID-19 pandemic. After about 10 days of culture, CD4+ T cells were isolated. The assay was immunoSEQ multiplex PCR, and TCRdb's table has in-frame clones only and misses some. The sample holds more than 20,000 clones; roughly 81% are singletons and the top ten take 15% to 20%. Their antigens remain unidentified. Sequences were obtained from CD4+ T cells from PBMCs, cultured in vitro. The source of these receptors is a human donor in good health.

The rearrangement joins TRBV23-1 to TRBJ2-5; D gene unclear. TRBV23-1 is labeled an ORF, and its function is uncertain. Trimming removed 8 bases from V and 5 bases from J, with 15 bases in between. There are 13 residues in the CDR3. In nucleotides, the CDR3 is TGCGCCAGCGACACTGGCAGATTGGAGACCCAGTACTTC. Its protein product is CASDTGRLETQYF.

The chain uses TRBV19 and TRBJ1-1, with unresolved D. This CDR3 comprises 15 residues. V lost 5 bases, J lost 1 base, and 14 bases lay in between. From germline, CDR1 is LNHDA and CDR2 SQIVND (reference sequence). CDR3: CASSQMGLKNTEAFF. The CDR3 DNA sequence: TGTGCCAGTAGTCAGATGGGGTTGAAGAACACTGAAGCTTTCTTT.